Listed below are T cell receptor beta chains from one sample, sequenced in a study of OX40 agonist ivuxolimab in advanced cancers. Repertoires were generated with immunoSEQ multiplex PCR, while TCRdb's copy carries only in-frame clones and drops some. The table lists almost 80,000 clones, almost 85% of them singletons. The sequenced sample was CD4+ or CD8+ T cells sorted from blood, obtained in a trial of the OX40 agonist ivuxolimab. These receptors came from an adult with an advanced solid tumor such as melanoma, head and neck, liver or kidney cancer. Each CDR3 is given without its conserved first and last residue. A D gene is named only where the DNA matches it firmly. Expanded clones get a size class; other rows say once, few or many, or leave the size out.

J gene	D gene	V gene	clone size	CDR3 protein
TRBJ1-5	TRBD1	TRBV6-5	once	ASSKDRGNQPQH
TRBJ1-4	TRBD1	TRBV2	.	ASSARLQGDEKLF
TRBJ1-1	.	TRBV7-9	few	ASSLDRTEAF
TRBJ2-2	.	TRBV11-1	.	ASSFVQSTGELF
TRBJ2-7	.	TRBV14	.	ASSHYSGTLNEQY
TRBJ2-7	.	TRBV5-6	.	ASSRTGISYEQY
TRBJ2-1	.	TRBV27	.	ASKGFGGTYFYNEQF
TRBJ2-3	.	TRBV10-3	.	AIKGEGNTDTQY
TRBJ2-6	.	TRBV30	.	AWRRYSGANVLT
TRBJ2-1	.	TRBV11-2	few	ASSSPTPSYVNEQF
TRBJ1-4	.	TRBV5-1	.	ASSLGPGNEKLF
TRBJ2-7	TRBD2	TRBV2	.	ASSDPGTSGSYEQY
TRBJ1-5	.	TRBV4-1	.	ASRPGYSNQPQH
TRBJ2-5	TRBD2	TRBV14	few	ASSHGTSGPETQY
TRBJ2-5	.	TRBV10-3	.	AISESIRGGQETQY
TRBJ2-2	.	TRBV10-2	.	ASITLLGTGELF
TRBJ2-3	.	TRBV6-5	.	ASSGDNADTDTQY
TRBJ1-4	.	TRBV14	.	ASSQQTGANEKLF
TRBJ2-4	.	TRBV25-1	.	ASSEAGTDENIQY
TRBJ2-7	TRBD1	TRBV10-3	.	ATTGAEFYEQY
TRBJ2-7	TRBD1	TRBV6-1	.	ASSDLQGIGYEQY
TRBJ1-2	.	TRBV6-5	.	ASSYYKEDGYT
TRBJ2-1	.	TRBV19	.	ASTAAETVDYEEQF
TRBJ1-5	TRBD1	TRBV19	.	ASMAGTGGFQPQH
TRBJ1-6	.	TRBV11-2	.	ASSLVMSPINPPLH
TRBJ2-3	.	TRBV19	.	ASSTAGPLDTQY
TRBJ2-7	TRBD2	TRBV25-1	.	ASNPTSGGWGEQY
TRBJ1-5	.	TRBV6-1	.	AGSRQLGQPQH
TRBJ1-2	.	TRBV7-2	few	ASSLALTPSDGYT
TRBJ1-5	.	TRBV7-9	.	ASSRESNQSQH
TRBJ1-1	.	TRBV7-6	.	ASGLSTHTEAF
TRBJ2-3	TRBD2	TRBV5-6	once	ASSLAGTTSTDTQY
.	.	TRBV4-2	.	ASSQSGLARDYEQY
TRBJ2-2	TRBD1	TRBV10-1	.	ASSEGGQWNTGELF
.	TRBD2	TRBV6-5	.	ASSFSGGVSYEQY
TRBJ2-7	TRBD1	TRBV2	.	ASSEQAGGEQY
TRBJ1-6	TRBD1	TRBV5-4	.	ASSIMDRDNSPLH
TRBJ2-3	TRBD2	TRBV30	.	AWTRTTSGRLGSTDTQY
TRBJ1-1	.	TRBV4-1	few	ASSQGQNTEAF
TRBJ2-3	TRBD1	TRBV12-5	.	ASGPDRGLPDTQY
TRBJ1-3	.	TRBV7-9	.	ASSLGPASGNTIY
TRBJ1-4	.	TRBV7-9	.	ASSSRSIERPSEKLF
TRBJ1-6	TRBD1	TRBV9	.	ASSPQGTGDNSPLH
TRBJ2-3	.	TRBV10-1	.	ASSESGFQDTQY
TRBJ2-3	.	TRBV7-2	.	ASSQGLYTQY
TRBJ1-1	.	TRBV15	few	ATSRGLGLWNTEAF
TRBJ2-5	TRBD2	TRBV5-4	.	ASPHLAERLVETQY
TRBJ1-1	.	TRBV18	.	ASSPPGRGGTEAF
TRBJ2-3	.	TRBV15	once	ATSRGQASDTQY
TRBJ1-2	TRBD1	TRBV28	once	ASSLGPDRVSGYT
TRBJ1-4	.	TRBV28	.	ASSLPPGLRGEKLF
TRBJ1-3	.	TRBV19	.	ASSTDRISGNTIY
TRBJ1-1	TRBD1	TRBV28	.	ASTRAPGQGPTEAF